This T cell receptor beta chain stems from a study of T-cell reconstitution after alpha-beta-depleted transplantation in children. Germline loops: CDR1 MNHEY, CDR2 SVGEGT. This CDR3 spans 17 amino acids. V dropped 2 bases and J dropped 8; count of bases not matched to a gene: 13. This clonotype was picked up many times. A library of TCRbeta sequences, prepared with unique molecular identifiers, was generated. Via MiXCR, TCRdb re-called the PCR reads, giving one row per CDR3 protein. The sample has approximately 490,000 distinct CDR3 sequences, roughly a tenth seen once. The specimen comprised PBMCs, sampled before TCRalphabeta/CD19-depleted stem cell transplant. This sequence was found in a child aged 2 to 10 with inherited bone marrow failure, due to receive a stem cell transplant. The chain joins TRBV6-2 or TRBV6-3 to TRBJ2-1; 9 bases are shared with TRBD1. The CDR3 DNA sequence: TGTGCCAGCAGTTACCATGCGGGACAGGGTAGTGAAGATGAGCAGTTCTTC. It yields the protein CASSYHAGQGSEDEQFF.